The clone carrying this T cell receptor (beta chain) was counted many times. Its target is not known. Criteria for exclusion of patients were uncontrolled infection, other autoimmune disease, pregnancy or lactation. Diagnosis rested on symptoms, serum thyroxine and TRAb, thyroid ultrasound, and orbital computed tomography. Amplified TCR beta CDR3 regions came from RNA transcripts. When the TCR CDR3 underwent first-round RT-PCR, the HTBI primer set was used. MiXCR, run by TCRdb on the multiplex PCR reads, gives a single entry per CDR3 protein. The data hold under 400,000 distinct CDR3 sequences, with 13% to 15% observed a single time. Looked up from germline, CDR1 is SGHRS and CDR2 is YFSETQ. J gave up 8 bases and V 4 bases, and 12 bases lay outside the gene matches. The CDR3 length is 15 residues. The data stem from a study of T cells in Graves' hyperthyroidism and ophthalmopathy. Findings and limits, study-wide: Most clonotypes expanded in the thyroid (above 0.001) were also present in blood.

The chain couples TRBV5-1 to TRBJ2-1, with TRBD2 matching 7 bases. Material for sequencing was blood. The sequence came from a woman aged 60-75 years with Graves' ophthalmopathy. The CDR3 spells CASSIGLEVFHEQFF. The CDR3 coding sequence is TGCGCCAGCAGCATTGGACTAGAGGTTTTCCATGAGCAGTTCTTC. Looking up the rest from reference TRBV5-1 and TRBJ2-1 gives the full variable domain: KAGVTQTPRYLIKTRGQQVTLSCSPISGHRSVSWYQQTPGQGLQFLFEYFSETQRNKGNFPGRFSGRQFSNSRSEMNVSTLELGDSALYLCASSIGLEVFHEQFFGPGTRLTVL.